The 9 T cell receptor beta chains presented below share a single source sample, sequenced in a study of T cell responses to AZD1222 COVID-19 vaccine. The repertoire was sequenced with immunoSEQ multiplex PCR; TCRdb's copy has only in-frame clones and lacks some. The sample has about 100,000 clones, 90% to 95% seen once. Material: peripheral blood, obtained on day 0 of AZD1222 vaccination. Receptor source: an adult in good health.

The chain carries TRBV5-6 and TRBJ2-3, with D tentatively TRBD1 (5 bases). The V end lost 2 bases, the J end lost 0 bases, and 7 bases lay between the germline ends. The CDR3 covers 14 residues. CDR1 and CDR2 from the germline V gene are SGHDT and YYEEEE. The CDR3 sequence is CASSFPGSTDTQYF. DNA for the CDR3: TGTGCCAGCAGCTTCCCAGGGAGCACAGATACGCAGTATTTT. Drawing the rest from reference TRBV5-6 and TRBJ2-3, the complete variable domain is DAGVTQSPTHLIKTRGQQVTLRCSPKSGHDTVSWYQQALGQGPQFIFQYYEEEERQRGNFPDRFSGHQFPNYSSELNVNALLLGDSALYLCASSFPGSTDTQYFGPGTRLTVL.

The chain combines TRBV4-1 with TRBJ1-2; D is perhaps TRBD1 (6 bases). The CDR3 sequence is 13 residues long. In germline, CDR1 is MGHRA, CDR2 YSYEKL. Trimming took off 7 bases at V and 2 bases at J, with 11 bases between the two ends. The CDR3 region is CASKPGANYGYTF. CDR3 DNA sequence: TGCGCCAGCAAACCAGGGGCCAACTATGGCTACACCTTC.

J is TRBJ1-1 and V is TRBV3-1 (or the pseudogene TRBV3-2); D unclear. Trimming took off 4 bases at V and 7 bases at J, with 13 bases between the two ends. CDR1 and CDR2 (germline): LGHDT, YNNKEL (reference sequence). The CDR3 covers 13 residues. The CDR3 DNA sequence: TGTGCCAGCAGCCTAAACGGACGTTTTGAAGCTTTCTTT. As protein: CASSLNGRFEAFF.

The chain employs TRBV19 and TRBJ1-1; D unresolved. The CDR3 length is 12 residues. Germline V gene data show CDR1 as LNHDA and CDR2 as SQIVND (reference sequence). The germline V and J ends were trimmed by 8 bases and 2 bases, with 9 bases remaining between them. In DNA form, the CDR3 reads TGTGCCAGTGGTAATGGAAACACTGAAGCTTTCTTT. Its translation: CASGNGNTEAFF.

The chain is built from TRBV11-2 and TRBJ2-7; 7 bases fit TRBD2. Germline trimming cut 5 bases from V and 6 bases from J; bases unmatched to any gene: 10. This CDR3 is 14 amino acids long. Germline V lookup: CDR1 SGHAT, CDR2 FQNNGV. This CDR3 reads CASSSIKGRGEQYF. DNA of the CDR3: TGTGCCAGCAGCAGTATCAAGGGGAGGGGCGAGCAGTACTTC.

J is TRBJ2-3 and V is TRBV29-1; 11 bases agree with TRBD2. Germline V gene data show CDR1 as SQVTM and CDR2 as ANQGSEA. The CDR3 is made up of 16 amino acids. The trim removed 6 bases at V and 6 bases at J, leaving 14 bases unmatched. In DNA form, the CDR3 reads TGCAGCGTCGGTGGTAGCGGGAGGGCGATCCGGGATACGCAGTATTTT. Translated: CSVGGSGRAIRDTQYF.

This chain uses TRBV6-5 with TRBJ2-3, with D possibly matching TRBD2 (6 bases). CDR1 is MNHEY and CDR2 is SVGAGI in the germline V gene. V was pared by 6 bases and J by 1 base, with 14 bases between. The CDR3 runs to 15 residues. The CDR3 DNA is TGTGCCAGCAGCCTAGACTCTAGCGGCACAGATACGCAGTATTTT. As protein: CASSLDSSGTDTQYF.

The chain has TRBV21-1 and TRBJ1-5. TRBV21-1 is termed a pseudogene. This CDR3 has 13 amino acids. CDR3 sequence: CASSKSSNQPQHF. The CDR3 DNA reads TGTGCCAGCAGCAAGAGTAGCAATCAGCCCCAGCATTTT.

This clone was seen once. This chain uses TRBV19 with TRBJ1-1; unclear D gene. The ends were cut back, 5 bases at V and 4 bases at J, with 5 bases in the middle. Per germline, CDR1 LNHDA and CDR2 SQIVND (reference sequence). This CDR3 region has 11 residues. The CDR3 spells CASSPFTEAFF. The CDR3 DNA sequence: TGTGCCAGTAGTCCATTCACTGAAGCTTTCTTT.